Listed here are 20 T cell receptor beta chains from one sample, sequenced in a study of radiotherapy plus CTLA-4 blockade in lung cancer. Generated by immunoSEQ multiplex PCR, the TCRdb table keeps only in-frame clones and is missing some. This sample has some 60,000 clones, with 70% to 80% found just once. The sequencing here drew on peripheral blood, taken from a patient treated with radiotherapy plus ipilimumab. The receptors come from a human donor with non-small cell lung cancer who had a complete response to radiotherapy plus ipilimumab.

The J gene is TRBJ2-4, the V gene TRBV4-3, with 9 bases identical to TRBD2. Germline V lookup: CDR1 LGHNA, CDR2 YSLEER. This CDR3 region has 16 residues. The V and J ends lost 0 bases and 7 bases, in that order; junction bases with no gene match: 7. The CDR3 region has the DNA TGCGCCAGCAGCCAAGAGCCGCGGGGGGGTCAGAACATTCAGTACTTC. As protein: CASSQEPRGGQNIQYF.

The chain has TRBV27 and TRBJ1-1, with D maybe TRBD1 (5 bases). Germline V gives CDR1 MNHEY, CDR2 SMNVEV (reference sequence). V was trimmed by 6 bases and J by 0 bases, leaving 8 bases between them. The CDR3 totals 13 residues. In DNA form, the CDR3 reads TGTGCCAGCAGCAGACAGATGAACACTGAAGCTTTCTTT. Translated, it gives CASSRQMNTEAFF.

The V call is TRBV10-2, the J call TRBJ1-5; possibly TRBD1 for D (5 bases). V shed 3 bases and J shed 0 bases, with 9 bases lying between them. From germline, CDR1 is WSHSY and CDR2 SAAADI. CDR3 length: 15 residues. In DNA form, the CDR3 reads TGCGCCAGCAGTGATCAGGGTTTTAGCAATCAGCCCCAGCATTTT. Translated: CASSDQGFSNQPQHF.

This clone was counted between two and nine times. The V and J genes are TRBV28 and TRBJ2-1, with D possibly matching TRBD1 (6 bases). Trimming took off 8 bases at V and 4 bases at J, with 15 bases between the two ends. The CDR3 runs to 14 residues. Germline values: CDR1 MDHEN, CDR2 SYDVKM. The CDR3 DNA reads as TGTGCCAGCTTATCCCAGGGGATTTACAATGAGCAGTTCTTC. Translating gives CASLSQGIYNEQFF.

The chain is built from TRBV30 and TRBJ2-3; 8 bases are shared with TRBD1. The length of the CDR3 is 14 residues. The germline gives CDR1 GTSNPN, CDR2 SVGIG (reference sequence). V trimming: 3 bases; J trimming: 4 bases; junction bases outside the gene matches: 6. CDR3 loop: CAWRRQGAADTQYF. In DNA, the CDR3 is TGTGCCTGGAGAAGGCAGGGGGCCGCAGATACGCAGTATTTT.

The chain has TRBV19 and TRBJ2-7, with D maybe TRBD1 (5 bases). Per the germline V gene, CDR1 is LNHDA and CDR2 is SQIVND (reference sequence). The CDR3 consists of 14 residues. The ends were cut back, 1 base at V and 3 bases at J, with 10 bases in the middle. Written as DNA, the CDR3 is TGTGCCAGTAGTATAGGAACAGGAGTCTACGAGCAGTACTTC. Its protein is CASSIGTGVYEQYF.

This rearrangement joins TRBV19 to TRBJ1-1; D ambiguous. Germline V CDR1 and CDR2: LNHDA, SQIVND (reference sequence). The CDR3 has 12 residues. Trimming pared 3 bases from V and 8 bases from J, leaving 10 bases between. In DNA, the CDR3 is TGTGCCAGTAGTATGCGCCAAATAGAAGCTTTCTTT. Residues: CASSMRQIEAFF.

This clone has just one count. The V gene is TRBV11-2, the J gene TRBJ1-4, with a possible D match to TRBD1 (5 bases). From germline, CDR1 is SGHAT and CDR2 FQNNGV. CDR3 length: 16 amino acids. Trimming removed 0 bases at V and 7 bases at J, with 15 bases between. CDR3 DNA sequence: TGTGCCAGCAGCTTAGATGGGGCAGGGTCGGGTGAAAAACTGTTTTTT. Encoded protein: CASSLDGAGSGEKLFF.

V is TRBV7-3 and J is TRBJ2-1, with 11 bases lining up with TRBD2. CDR1 is SGHTA, CDR2 FQGTGA, per germline. V trimming: 2 bases; J trimming: 4 bases; junction bases outside the gene matches: 4. This CDR3 has 16 amino acids. The CDR3 is CASSLFASGRYNEQFF. The CDR3 DNA follows: TGTGCCAGCAGCTTATTCGCTAGCGGGAGGTACAATGAGCAGTTCTTC.

This clone appeared a few times. The V call is TRBV19, the J call TRBJ1-2, with D possibly TRBD1 on 5 matching bases. CDR3 length: 13 amino acids. V lost 9 bases and J lost 5, with 16 bases in between. Looked up from germline, CDR1 is LNHDA and CDR2 is SQIVND (reference sequence). This CDR3 reads CASSVQATYGYTF. The CDR3 bases are TGTGCCAGCTCTGTACAGGCGACGTATGGCTACACCTTC.

J is TRBJ2-5 and V is TRBV7-2, with 11 bases that match TRBD2. Trimming cost V 9 bases and J 4 bases; bases outside gene matches: 7. CDR3 length: 14 residues. CDR1 is SGHTA and CDR2 is FQGNSA in the germline V gene. CDR3 sequence: CASRLAGGAETQYF. The CDR3 nucleotides are TGTGCCAGTAGATTAGCGGGGGGGGCAGAGACCCAGTACTTC. The whole variable domain, filled in from reference TRBV7-2 and TRBJ2-5, reads GAGVSQSPSNKVTEKGKDVELRCDPISGHTALYWYRQSLGQGLEFLIYFQGNSAPDKSGLPSDRFSAERTGGSVSTLTIQRTQQEDSAVYLCASRLAGGAETQYFGPGTRLLVL.

The chain has TRBV18 and TRBJ2-1; D unclear. V was trimmed by 6 bases and J by 5 bases, leaving 8 bases between them. The CDR3 length is 12 residues. Germline V CDR1 and CDR2: KGHSH, LQKENI. The CDR3 here is CASSNSNNEQFF. The CDR3 nucleotides are TGTGCCAGCTCGAACAGCAACAATGAGCAGTTCTTC.

The V gene is TRBV9, the J gene TRBJ1-2, with TRBD1 matching 9 bases. CDR1 is SGDLS, CDR2 YYNGEE, per germline. This CDR3 comprises 13 residues. V was pared by 3 bases and J by 8 bases, with 5 bases of the junction left unmatched. The CDR3 loop reads CASSATGGRGYTF. The CDR3 coding sequence is TGTGCCAGCAGCGCCACAGGGGGCAGAGGCTACACCTTC.

This clone was picked up a small number of times. The rearrangement joins TRBV10-1 to TRBJ2-2, with D tentatively TRBD1 (6 bases). Germline CDR1 reads WNHNN; CDR2 reads SYGVQD (reference sequence). V was shortened by 3 bases and J by 3 bases, with 11 bases between the two germline ends. This CDR3 comprises 15 residues. The CDR3 spells CASSEKDSYTGELFF. The CDR3 region has the DNA TGCGCCAGCAGTGAAAAGGACAGCTACACCGGGGAGCTGTTTTTT.

In DNA form, the CDR3 reads TGTGCCAGCTCCTCGGGGATTCCCTACGAGCAGTACTTC. This sequence encodes CASSSGIPYEQYF. The rearrangement links TRBV27 to TRBJ2-7; possible D gene TRBD2, 5 bases. CDR3 length equals 13 residues. The germline V gene encodes CDR1 MNHEY and CDR2 SMNVEV (reference sequence). Trimming left V 8 bases short and J 2 bases short, with 13 bases between.

This clone was seen a handful of times. The chain has TRBV6-5 and TRBJ2-2; D is ambiguous. Germline V gene lookup returns CDR1 MNHEY and CDR2 SVGAGI. The length of the CDR3 is 13 residues. Trimming took 8 bases from V and 1 from J, leaving 8 bases between them. The CDR3 spells CASFRGNTGELFF. In nucleotides, the CDR3 is TGTGCCAGCTTTAGAGGGAACACCGGGGAGCTGTTTTTT.

This rearrangement joins TRBV6-6 to TRBJ2-5, with 9 nucleotides matching TRBD1. The closer fit of TRBJ2-7 to the DNA end suggests the J call may be wrong. There are 15 residues in the CDR3. The germline CDR1 and CDR2 sequences are MNHNY and SVGAGI (reference sequence). CDR3: CASRGTGGPSYEQYF. The CDR3 DNA sequence: TGTGCCAGCAGGGGCACAGGGGGCCCTTCCTACGAGCAGTACTTC.

The chain joins TRBV7-2 to TRBJ2-3, with 11 bases fitting TRBD2. There are 16 residues in the CDR3. Germline CDR1 and CDR2: SGHTA and FQGNSA. Trimming cost V 5 bases and J 2 bases; bases outside gene matches: 6. In DNA, the CDR3 is TGTGCCAGCAGCCTAGGGACTAGCGGCAACACAGATACGCAGTATTTT. This gives the protein CASSLGTSGNTDTQYF.

J is TRBJ2-7 and V is TRBV11-2, with TRBD2 matching 8 bases. The ends lost 3 bases at V and 6 bases at J; junction bases unmatched: 4. Germline V lookup: CDR1 SGHAT, CDR2 FQNNGV. The CDR3 is 13 amino acids. This CDR3 reads CASSLGLVGEQYF. The CDR3 DNA reads as TGTGCCAGCAGCTTGGGACTAGTGGGCGAGCAGTACTTC.

The V and J genes are TRBV2 and TRBJ2-5, with D perhaps matching TRBD1 (5 bases). V lost 2 bases, J lost 7 bases, and 17 bases lay in between. Germline V gives CDR1 SNHLY, CDR2 FYNNEI. The CDR3 spans 15 residues. The DNA for the CDR3 is TGTGCCAGCAGTGAAACAGGCAGAGCAAAGTGGACCCAGTACTTC. Translation gives CASSETGRAKWTQYF.